The T cell receptor (beta chain) under discussion was sequenced for a study of technical replicates of blood from several donors. Sequenced by immunoSEQ multiplex PCR; TCRdb stores in-frame clones only, minus some. The sample records 56,000 or so clones, 80% to 95% being singletons. The CDR3 spans 14 residues. The germline V gene encodes CDR1 SGHTA and CDR2 FQGTGA. The trim removed 5 bases at V and 15 bases at J, leaving 16 bases unmatched. This TCR was recovered from a human donor in good health. Some clones in this sample may be carry-over from other donors' samples. The gene calls are TRBV7-3 and TRBJ2-1; 7 bases are shared with TRBD1. Sequenced sample: PBMCs. The CDR3 loop reads CASSQEGQSTVPFF. Written as DNA, the CDR3 is TGTGCCAGCAGCCAAGAGGGACAGTCTACGGTTCCGTTCTTC.